The 11 T cell receptor beta chains below all came from one sample that was sequenced in a study of blood T cell repertoires in COVID-19. The protocol was immunoSEQ multiplex PCR, while the TCRdb copy is restricted to in-frame clones and leaves out a portion. The sample carries around 160,000 clones, approximately 91% recorded once. Sequenced material: peripheral blood. The receptor set was obtained from a man in his late teens or twenties with acute or convalescent COVID-19.

The rearrangement joins TRBV29-1 to TRBJ1-4; no reliable D call. V was clipped by 0 bases and J by 0 bases, with 14 bases between them. The CDR3 consists of 17 residues. From germline, CDR1 is SQVTM and CDR2 ANQGSEA. The CDR3 nucleotides read TGCAGCGTTGAAGACCGGGTCACGGTGGCAACTAATGAAAAACTGTTTTTT. It specifies CSVEDRVTVATNEKLFF. Variable domain in full (rest from reference TRBV29-1 and TRBJ1-4): SAVISQKPSRDICQRGTSLTIQCQVDSQVTMMFWYRQQPGQSLTLIATANQGSEATYESGFVIDKFPISRPNLTFSTLTVSNMSPEDSSIYLCSVEDRVTVATNEKLFFGSGTQLSVL.

The chain has TRBV7-6 and TRBJ1-2, with D maybe TRBD1 (6 bases). Germline values: CDR1 SGHVS, CDR2 FNYEAQ. Trimming pared 3 bases from V and 5 bases from J, leaving 19 bases between. The length of the CDR3 is 16 residues. CDR3 in amino acids: CASSFSGTTDLYGYTF. CDR3 DNA sequence: TGTGCCAGCAGCTTTAGCGGGACAACAGATTTATATGGCTACACCTTC.

Here the CDR3 DNA reads TGTGCCAGCAGCTTCTCGACAGGGGCAAATGAAAAACTGTTTTTT. This gives the protein CASSFSTGANEKLFF. The V gene is TRBV7-2, the J gene TRBJ1-4; 8 nucleotides align to TRBD1. From germline, CDR1 is SGHTA and CDR2 FQGNSA. V trimming: 3 bases; J trimming: 5 bases; junction bases outside the gene matches: 5. The CDR3 has 15 amino acids.

The J gene is TRBJ2-7, the V gene TRBV5-1, with TRBD2 matching 11 bases. Per germline, CDR1 SGHRS and CDR2 YFSETQ. J was trimmed by 6 bases and V by 0 bases; bases with no gene match: 8. The CDR3 length is 16 residues. CDR3 protein: CASSLEPIGTSGEQYF. CDR3 DNA sequence: TGCGCCAGCAGCTTGGAACCTATCGGGACTAGCGGCGAGCAGTACTTC.

The chain carries TRBV5-1 and TRBJ1-2, with D unclear. The CDR3 has 15 amino acids. CDR1 and CDR2 from the germline V gene are SGHRS and YFSETQ. V shed 0 bases and J shed 7 bases, with 16 bases lying between them. The DNA of the CDR3 is TGCGCCAGCAGCTTGGACGGCCAGGTGAATCGTGGCTACACCTTC. Translating it yields CASSLDGQVNRGYTF.

The rearrangement joins TRBV19 to TRBJ1-1; D unresolved. Germline CDR1 and CDR2: LNHDA and SQIVND (reference sequence). The V and J ends lost 6 bases and 7 bases respectively, with 9 bases between them. The CDR3 length is 11 residues. CDR3 bases: TGTGCCAGTAGATGGAGCCTTGAAGCTTTCTTT. It yields the protein CASRWSLEAFF.

The chain recombines TRBV5-1 with TRBJ2-5, with TRBD2 matching over 7 bases. V gave up 2 bases and J gave up 5 bases; unmatched junction bases: 6. The length of the CDR3 is 14 residues. The germline V gene encodes CDR1 SGHRS and CDR2 YFSETQ. CDR3 protein: CASSFRLAGETQYF. In DNA, the CDR3 is TGCGCCAGCAGCTTCAGACTAGCTGGCGAGACCCAGTACTTC.

This chain joins TRBV24-1 and TRBJ2-7, with D unresolved. The CDR3 contains 14 residues. V was clipped by 4 bases and J by 2 bases, with 11 bases between them. Germline V gene data show CDR1 as KGHDR and CDR2 as SFDVKD. Here the CDR3 reads CATSESGPPYEQYF. Here the CDR3 DNA reads TGTGCCACCAGTGAGTCAGGCCCCCCCTACGAGCAGTACTTC.

The chain carries TRBV19 and TRBJ2-7; D is possibly TRBD2 (6 bases). The CDR3 contains 16 residues. Germline-derived CDR1 and CDR2 are LNHDA and SQIVND (reference sequence). The germline V and J ends were trimmed by 5 bases and 7 bases, with 24 bases remaining between them. The chain's CDR3 is CASSDGRRGFMGEQYF. The CDR3 nucleotides are TGTGCCAGTAGTGACGGAAGGCGGGGCTTCATGGGGGAGCAGTACTTC.

This clone was counted between two and nine times. The same CDR3 also results from other DNA sequences found in this sample. The chain is built from TRBV18 and TRBJ2-7; the match to TRBD1 covers 8 bases. Germline lookup yields CDR1 KGHSH and CDR2 LQKENI. The CDR3 has 14 residues. Trimming removed 3 bases from V and 4 bases from J; junction bases left unmatched: 5. CDR3 coding DNA: TGTGCCAGCTCACCTTTAAGACAGGGGTACGAGCAGTACTTC. Its translation is CASSPLRQGYEQYF.

This rearrangement joins TRBV7-9 to TRBJ2-1; D gene uncertain. Trimming removed 1 base at V and 4 bases at J, with 8 bases between. The CDR3 runs 14 residues. CDR1 is SEHNR and CDR2 is FQNEAQ in the germline V gene (reference sequence). The CDR3 DNA reads as TGTGCCAGCAGCTTAGTTGAGGCATACAATGAGCAGTTCTTC. Translating it yields CASSLVEAYNEQFF. Filled out from reference TRBV7-9 and TRBJ2-1, the complete variable domain reads DTGVSQNPRHKITKRGQNVTFRCDPISEHNRLYWYRQTLGQGPEFLTYFQNEAQLEKSRLLSDRFSAERPKGSFSTLEIQRTEQGDSAMYLCASSLVEAYNEQFFGPGTRLTVL.